The 2 T cell receptor beta chains reported below all come from one sample, sequenced in a study of blood T cell repertoires in COVID-19. Here immunoSEQ multiplex PCR was the method, and the copy in TCRdb shows in-frame clones only, minus some. The sample holds some 160,000 clones; around 83% are singletons and the top ten take 1.5%. Sequenced material: peripheral blood. These receptor sequences come from a human donor in a cohort sampled during active COVID-19.

This clone showed up just a few times. The sample carries other DNA sequences with the same CDR3. The chain is built from TRBV27 and TRBJ2-7; D is perhaps TRBD2 (5 bases). This CDR3 is 14 amino acids long. V was trimmed by 0 bases and J by 0 bases, leaving 6 bases between them. CDR1 and CDR2 (germline): MNHEY, SMNVEV (reference sequence). CDR3 bases: TGTGCCAGCAGTTTATCGGGGAGCTCCTACGAGCAGTACTTC. It is translated as CASSLSGSSYEQYF.

The chain joins TRBV7-8 to TRBJ2-7, with 9 bases matching TRBD1. The CDR3 consists of 18 residues. Germline V lookup: CDR1 SGHVS, CDR2 FQNEAQ. The V gene end was trimmed by 5 bases and the J gene end by 2 bases; junction bases not matched to a gene: 16. The CDR3 sequence: CASSPYMGTGTMAYEQYF. The CDR3 coding sequence is TGTGCCAGCAGCCCTTATATGGGGACAGGGACGATGGCCTACGAGCAGTACTTC.